This TCR beta chain emerged from a study of blood T cells in healthy people across ages (dated by TCRdb to between 2014 and 2017). Looking at the study overall: In model experiments, roughly one uniquely barcoded TCR beta cDNA molecule per two T cells was captured by template switching. Using deep sequencing normalized with unique cDNA molecular identifiers, the study measured how TCR beta repertoire diversity changes with age. Using the same blood draw, the study looked at two additional independent replicas of 1 million unique cDNA reads for two donors, one aged 18 to 30 and the other aged 80 or older. To avoid experimental bias, donors of different ages were spread randomly across the sequencing lanes. Four age groups were formed from the donors: young (average 16 years), middle-aged (more than 35), aged (around 62) and long-lived (roughly 88).

At the junction V is shortened by 4 bases and J by 0 bases, with 11 bases in between. Via the germline V gene, CDR1 is SGHRS and CDR2 YFSETQ. CDR3 length: 16 amino acids, cysteine to phenylalanine. Only the CDR3 DNA is retained, 48 bases long and in frame from the first base. The donors were some 36 Caucasian individuals from Russia, aged 6 to 90 years, who were systemically healthy. Each donor gave around 9 milliliters of peripheral blood, collected into EDTA-treated Vacutainer tubes. Ficoll-Paque density-gradient centrifugation was used to isolate PBMCs, with at least 6.5 million per sample. Trizol reagent was used to extract total RNA from PBMCs, with at least 5 micrograms per sample. For every donor, flow cytometry on a PBMC aliquot measured the percentage of naive CD45RAhigh/CD27high T cells. Library generation was performed with 5' RACE. Sequenced using an Illumina HiSeq 2500. A second PCR of about 6 to 11 cycles was performed with a sample-barcoded 5' primer and a J-beta primer mix. A unique molecular identifier was introduced onto each TCR beta cDNA molecule by a template-switch 5' adaptor carrying 12 random nucleotides. Each sample yielded at least 2.5 million CDR3-containing paired-end reads. First-strand cDNA was synthesized from all RNA with the Mint cDNA synthesis kit, primed by a TRBC-specific oligonucleotide. Following uracil-DNA glycosylase treatment, all cDNA underwent a first 18-cycle PCR with the universal primers M1SS and BC2_uni_R. Per the authors' processing: For normalization, 1 million high-quality reads were randomly selected from each sample, with every read carrying a distinct molecular identifier. Reads with shared molecular identifiers were discarded instead of being binned into consensus sequences. CDR3 identification, clonotype clustering and error correction used MiTCR with a Q25 quality threshold and the strictest error-elimination algorithm. A nonparametric unseen species model with Euler transformation was used to estimate a lower bound on total TCR beta diversity. TCRdb reprocessed the public reads (quality trimming at Q25 with fastp, clone calling with MiXCR) and kept in-frame beta chains. Rows are unified per CDR3 protein, each entry keeping the most common DNA and genes. In this record, the V and J calls reflect TCRdb's handling and not the investigators' own analysis. The sample contains just under 750,000 distinct CDR3 sequences, about 20% of them found a single time. Roughly 22% of the sample is taken by the ten largest.

This clonotype has more than one count but fewer than ten. Its antigen specificity is not known. Within one base of it there is no much larger clone, and no base qualities were kept. Paper-wide results and their limitations: Conclusive comparison of naive and antigen-experienced compartments was prevented by the profiling of bulk unsorted PBMCs. Compared with the aged group, more naive CD4+ T cells, fewer expanded clones and increased TCR diversity were shown by the long-lived group, suggesting age selection. The CMV infection status of donors was not known, potentially confounding age-related changes in expanded clonotypes. Observed TCR beta diversity per million T cells fell roughly linearly with age, and a significant reduction was already apparent by age around 40. There was a strong correlation between observed TCR beta diversity and the percentage of naive T cells measured by flow cytometry. Estimates of total diversity from one million sequenced T cells were regarded as lower bounds and underestimates.

This TCR came from a man aged 70 or older in good health. The sample consisted of blood. The receptor chain draws on TRBV5-1 and TRBJ2-6, with the D assignment possibly TRBD1 or TRBD2, given 5 matching bases for each. Here the CDR3 is given as CASSTGTYSGANVLTF. The nucleotides are TGCGCCAGCAGCACCGGGACCTACTCTGGGGCCAACGTCCTGACTTTC. The CDR3 plus the reference TRBV5-1 and TRBJ2-6 genes for the other parts give the full variable domain: KAGVTQTPRYLIKTRGQQVTLSCSPISGHRSVSWYQQTPGQGLQFLFEYFSETQRNKGNFPGRFSGRQFSNSRSEMNVSTLELGDSALYLCASSTGTYSGANVLTFGAGSRLTVL.